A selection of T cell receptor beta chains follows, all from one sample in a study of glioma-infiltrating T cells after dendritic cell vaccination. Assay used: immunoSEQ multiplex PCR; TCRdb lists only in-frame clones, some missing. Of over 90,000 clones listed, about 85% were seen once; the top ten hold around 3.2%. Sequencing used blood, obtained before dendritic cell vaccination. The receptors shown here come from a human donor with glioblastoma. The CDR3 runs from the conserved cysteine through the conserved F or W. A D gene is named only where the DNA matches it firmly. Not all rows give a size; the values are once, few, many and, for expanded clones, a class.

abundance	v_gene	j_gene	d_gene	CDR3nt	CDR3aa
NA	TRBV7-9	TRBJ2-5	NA	TGTGCCAGCAGCGGAGGACAGACAATCCAAGAGACCCAGTACTTC	CASSGGQTIQETQYF
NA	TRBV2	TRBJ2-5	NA	TGTGCCAGCAGTGAAGGCCGGGGTTTAGAAGAGACCCAGTACTTC	CASSEGRGLEETQYF
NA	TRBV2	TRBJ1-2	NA	TGTGCCAGCGCGACGGAGGGTTTGGATGGCTACACCTTC	CASATEGLDGYTF
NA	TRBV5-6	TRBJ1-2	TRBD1	TGTGCCAGCAGCTGGGGACAGGTGAACTATGGCTACACCTTC	CASSWGQVNYGYTF
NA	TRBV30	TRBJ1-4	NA	TGTGCCTGGGGGGGGGAGGGCCACGAAAAACTGTTTTTT	CAWGGEGHEKLFF
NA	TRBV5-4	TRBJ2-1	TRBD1	TGTGCCAGCAGGGAGAGTGGGACAGGGGGTCATGAGCAGTTCTTC	CASRESGTGGHEQFF
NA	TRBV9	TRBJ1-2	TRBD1	TGTGCCAGCAGCACCCGACAGGGTTATTACTATGGCTACACCTTC	CASSTRQGYYYGYTF
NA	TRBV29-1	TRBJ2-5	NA	TGCAGCGTTCGAAGGGGAGGGACAACTGAGACCCAGTACTTC	CSVRRGGTTETQYF
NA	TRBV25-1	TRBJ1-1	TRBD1	TGTGCCAGCAGTGCCGACAGGGGGTGGACTGAAGCTTTCTTT	CASSADRGWTEAFF
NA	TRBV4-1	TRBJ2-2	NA	TGCGCCAGCAGCCAAGGCGCTAGCGATGGAACCGGGGAGCTGTTTTTT	CASSQGASDGTGELFF
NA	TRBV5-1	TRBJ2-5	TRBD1	TGCGCCAGCAGCTGGGGACAGGGGGCCGGGGAGACCCAGTACTTC	CASSWGQGAGETQYF
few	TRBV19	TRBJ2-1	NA	TGTGCCAGTAAGCTTACGGCGGCCTACAATGAGCAGTTCTTC	CASKLTAAYNEQFF
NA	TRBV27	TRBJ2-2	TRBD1	TGTGCCAGCAGTCCCTCCGTTCAGGGGGCCGGGGAGCTGTTTTTT	CASSPSVQGAGELFF